The text below deals with one TCR beta chain. Its target is unknown. The sample comes from a study of immune evolution from preneoplasia to lung adenocarcinoma. Notes on the study in general: Later-stage lesions seemingly showed higher T cell density and diversity than normal lung. Top clone share appeared to fall from AAH through AIS, MIA, adenocarcinoma.

Sequenced by immunoSEQ multiplex PCR; TCRdb stores in-frame clones only, minus some. The sample gives 4,000 to 4,500 clones, about 77% of which show up once; more than 13% is in the top ten. V lost 6 bases and J lost 2, with 17 bases in between. The CDR3 runs to 15 residues. CDR1 and CDR2 (germline): SEHNR, FQNEAQ (reference sequence). The sequence derives from a person aged 70 to 80 with invasive lung adenocarcinoma. Some clones in this sample may be carry-over from other donors' samples. J is TRBJ2-7 and V is TRBV7-9, with no clear D. Sequencing was carried out using FFPE invasive lung adenocarcinoma tissue. The CDR3 sequence: CASSPRGTDAYEQYF. The CDR3 DNA follows: TGTGCCAGCAGTCCCCGTGGAACGGACGCCTACGAGCAGTACTTC. The full variable domain, completed using reference TRBV7-9 and TRBJ2-7, is DTGVSQNPRHKITKRGQNVTFRCDPISEHNRLYWYRQTLGQGPEFLTYFQNEAQLEKSRLLSDRFSAERPKGSFSTLEIQRTEQGDSAMYLCASSPRGTDAYEQYFGPGTRLTVT.